This entry lists 11 T cell receptor beta chains sequenced from one sample in a study of CD8 T cells in ankylosing spondylitis (dated by TCRdb to 2017 to 2019). Library preparation employed 5' RACE. Sequencing relied on an Illumina HiSeq 2500. In-frame beta chains were kept once TCRdb had trimmed the public reads at Q25 with fastp and called clones with MiXCR. Duplicate CDR3 protein sequences are folded into a single record with the most common DNA and genes. The sample table records about 540,000 distinct CDR3 sequences; roughly 12% of these occur just once. The top ten clones comprise around 7% of the sample. Beyond this particular receptor, the publication reports: Blood from ankylosing spondylitis patients appeared to be characterized by a TCR beta motif composed of about eight highly homologous amino acid variants.

No antigen has been assigned to these receptors. Sample: blood, either unsorted or a sorted T cell fraction (not recorded which). The receptors shown here come from a male donor with ankylosing spondylitis.

This clonotype was detected a few times. This chain joins TRBV5-6 and TRBJ1-1, with 9 bases matching TRBD1. The V gene end was trimmed by 2 bases and the J gene end by 0 bases; junction bases not matched to a gene: 8. This CDR3 comprises 17 residues. Germline lookup yields CDR1 SGHDT and CDR2 YYEEEE. The CDR3 protein is CASSFQKTGGMNTEAFF. CDR3 DNA sequence: TGTGCCAGCAGCTTCCAAAAGACAGGGGGGATGAACACTGAAGCTTTCTTT.

In this sample, this clonotype turned up a few times. In nucleotides, the CDR3 is TGTGCCAGCAGCTTAGCGGGGTTAGAGGACTACGAGCAGTACTTC. Protein product: CASSLAGLEDYEQYF. The genes are TRBV7-2 and TRBJ2-7, with D hard to call. Germline V gene lookup returns CDR1 SGHTA and CDR2 FQGNSA. The ends were cut back, 0 bases at V and 3 bases at J, with 12 bases in the middle. This CDR3 comprises 15 residues.

V usage is TRBV9 and J usage is TRBJ1-6; D is possibly TRBD1 (6 bases). V was trimmed by 3 bases and J by 7 bases, leaving 17 bases between them. CDR1 is SGDLS and CDR2 is YYNGEE in the germline V gene. The CDR3 loop spans 16 amino acids. The CDR3: CASSGQTGALNSPLHF. CDR3 DNA sequence: TGTGCCAGCAGCGGACAGACGGGGGCTCTGAATTCACCCCTCCACTTT.

This clonotype was picked up a small number of times. This chain uses TRBV6-1 with TRBJ1-1; D is possibly TRBD1 (6 bases). Trimming took 6 bases from V and 5 from J, leaving 19 bases between them. The CDR3 loop spans 15 amino acids. Per the germline V gene, CDR1 is MNHNS and CDR2 is SASEGT. CDR3 loop: CASRTYPDRQTEAFF. CDR3 nucleotides: TGTGCCAGCAGGACATACCCAGACAGGCAAACTGAAGCTTTCTTT.

The chain couples TRBV20-1 to TRBJ2-1; TRBD2 aligns across 11 bases. The CDR3 contains 14 residues. Germline trimming cut 6 bases from V and 3 bases from J; bases unmatched to any gene: 4. CDR1 is DFQATT and CDR2 is SNEGSKA in the germline V gene (reference sequence). The DNA of the CDR3 is TGCAGTGCAATACTAGCGGGGGTCTACAATGAGCAGTTCTTC. Its protein is CSAILAGVYNEQFF.

This clonotype was seen only a few times. The chain is built from TRBV20-1 and TRBJ2-5, with D possibly matching TRBD2 (6 bases). V was cut by 7 bases and J by 1 base, with 7 bases left in between. CDR3 size: 11 residues. Per germline, CDR1 DFQATT and CDR2 SNEGSKA (reference sequence). CDR3 loop: CSGDFQETQYF. CDR3 in DNA: TGCAGTGGGGACTTCCAAGAGACCCAGTACTTC.

This clonotype was detected ten times or more. V usage is TRBV12-3 or TRBV12-4 and J usage is TRBJ2-1; TRBD1 agrees at 9 bases. The CDR3 consists of 17 residues. Unmatched junction bases numbered 9, after V lost 6 bases and J lost 0 bases. The CDR3 DNA reads TGTGCCAGCAGCTTCAATACAGGGGGCATCTCCTACAATGAGCAGTTCTTC. This codes for CASSFNTGGISYNEQFF.

V usage is TRBV6-1 and J usage is TRBJ1-2, with D perhaps matching TRBD1 (5 bases). This CDR3 spans 15 amino acids. Germline assignment: CDR1 MNHNS and CDR2 SASEGT. V lost 6 bases, J lost 3 bases, and 17 bases lay in between. CDR3 sequence: CASSHPGVGHYGYTF. In DNA, the CDR3 is TGTGCCAGCAGCCATCCGGGGGTGGGTCACTATGGCTACACCTTC.

V and J are TRBV5-6 and TRBJ2-1; 7 bases agree with TRBD2. CDR3 size: 15 residues. In germline, CDR1 is SGHDT, CDR2 YYEEEE. The V and J ends lost 6 bases and 3 bases, in that order; junction bases with no gene match: 9. The CDR3 DNA reads TGTGCCAGCACCAATCCCACGGGAGGCTACAATGAGCAGTTCTTC. This translates into CASTNPTGGYNEQFF.

This chain links TRBV29-1 with TRBJ2-5; the D is unclear. V lost 3 bases, J lost 5 bases, and 13 bases lay in between. There are 13 residues in the CDR3. CDR1 and CDR2 (germline): SQVTM, ANQGSEA. The CDR3 reads CSVDLGIGETQYF. DNA of the CDR3: TGCAGCGTTGACTTAGGGATCGGGGAGACCCAGTACTTC.

In this sample, this clonotype turned up a few times. The chain links TRBV7-9 to TRBJ2-7; D gene ambiguous. Between the trimmed V and J ends, which lost 5 bases and 5 bases, there was a span of 7 bases. Germline V gives CDR1 SEHNR, CDR2 FQNEAQ (reference sequence). The CDR3 spans 11 residues. CDR3 sequence: CASSHSDEQYF. For the CDR3, the DNA is TGTGCCAGCAGCCACTCGGACGAGCAGTACTTC.